This is a list of T cell receptor beta chains from one sample in a study of T cells in Graves' hyperthyroidism and ophthalmopathy. TCRdb fed the multiplex PCR reads into MiXCR, producing one record per CDR3 protein. The sample yields about 560,000 distinct CDR3 sequences, 16% seen once. The sequenced sample was blood. The receptor source for this set is a woman under 30 with Graves' hyperthyroidism. CDR3s include the opening cysteine and the closing phenylalanine or tryptophan. Fields, in order: clone size, J gene, V gene, D gene, CDR3 protein, CDR3 DNA. D genes are given only for firm matches. Rows may omit the clone size; those that give it use once, few, many or a size class.

abundance: many
j_gene: TRBJ1-5
v_gene: TRBV2
d_gene: .
CDR3aa: CASSEEEGNQPQHF
CDR3nt: TGTGCCAGCAGTGAAGAAGAGGGGAATCAGCCCCAGCATTTT

abundance: few
j_gene: TRBJ2-2
v_gene: TRBV2
d_gene: .
CDR3aa: CASSGVHRGTGELFF
CDR3nt: TGTGCCAGCAGTGGTGTACACCGAGGCACCGGGGAGCTGTTTTTT

abundance: .
j_gene: TRBJ2-7
v_gene: TRBV20-1
d_gene: .
CDR3aa: CSARGRHEQYF
CDR3nt: TGCAGTGCTAGAGGCCGCCACGAGCAGTACTTC

abundance: .
j_gene: TRBJ1-1
v_gene: TRBV6-5
d_gene: .
CDR3aa: CASSNRQSSQKRAEAFF
CDR3nt: TGTGCCAGCAGTAACCGACAGTCGTCCCAAAAACGCGCTGAAGCTTTCTTT

abundance: .
j_gene: TRBJ2-1
v_gene: TRBV24-1
d_gene: .
CDR3aa: CATSRADSSYNEQFF
CDR3nt: TGTGCCACCAGTCGAGCGGACAGCTCCTACAATGAGCAGTTCTTC

abundance: many
j_gene: TRBJ1-6
v_gene: TRBV5-1
d_gene: TRBD1
CDR3aa: CASSLAGTGHSPLHF
CDR3nt: TGCGCCAGCAGCTTGGCCGGGACAGGGCATTCACCCCTCCACTTT

abundance: many
j_gene: TRBJ2-1
v_gene: TRBV20-1
d_gene: TRBD2
CDR3aa: CSGLQLWGGHEQFF
CDR3nt: TGCAGTGGACTCCAGTTATGGGGGGGTCATGAGCAGTTCTTC

abundance: many
j_gene: TRBJ2-3
v_gene: TRBV4-1
d_gene: TRBD1
CDR3aa: CASSRLEGTAISDTQYF
CDR3nt: TGCGCCAGCAGCAGACTTGAAGGGACAGCAATTTCAGATACGCAGTATTTT

abundance: few
j_gene: TRBJ2-7
v_gene: TRBV4-1
d_gene: .
CDR3aa: CASSQFVTVTYEQYF
CDR3nt: TGCGCCAGCAGCCAATTCGTCACTGTCACCTACGAGCAGTACTTC

abundance: once
j_gene: TRBJ1-5
v_gene: TRBV2
d_gene: .
CDR3aa: CASSESPLQPQHF
CDR3nt: TGTGCCAGCAGTGAAAGCCCTCTCCAGCCCCAGCATTTT

abundance: few
j_gene: TRBJ2-1
v_gene: TRBV15
d_gene: .
CDR3aa: CATSSGTADVNEQFF
CDR3nt: TGTGCCACCAGCAGCGGGACCGCTGACGTCAATGAGCAGTTCTTC

abundance: many
j_gene: TRBJ1-2
v_gene: TRBV7-8
d_gene: TRBD1
CDR3aa: CASSLRGQGIGNYGYTF
CDR3nt: TGTGCCAGCAGCTTACGAGGACAGGGGATTGGTAACTATGGCTACACCTTC

abundance: many
j_gene: TRBJ1-2
v_gene: TRBV12-3/TRBV12-4
d_gene: .
CDR3aa: CASSFFGRDYGYTF
CDR3nt: TGTGCCAGCAGTTTCTTCGGCAGGGACTATGGCTACACCTTC

abundance: many
j_gene: TRBJ1-1
v_gene: TRBV12-3/TRBV12-4
d_gene: .
CDR3aa: CASISGQHTEAFF
CDR3nt: TGTGCCAGCATCTCCGGACAGCACACTGAAGCTTTCTTT

abundance: few
j_gene: TRBJ1-4
v_gene: TRBV12-3/TRBV12-4
d_gene: .
CDR3aa: CASSLGGAYAKLFF
CDR3nt: TGTGCCAGCAGTTTAGGGGGGGCGTATGCAAAACTGTTTTTT

abundance: few
j_gene: TRBJ2-1
v_gene: TRBV24-1
d_gene: TRBD2
CDR3aa: CATSDFKRELENEQFF
CDR3nt: TGTGCCACCAGTGATTTTAAGCGGGAGCTGGAGAATGAGCAGTTCTTC

abundance: .
j_gene: TRBJ1-4
v_gene: TRBV7-9
d_gene: .
CDR3aa: CASSRGGEKLFF
CDR3nt: TGTGCCAGCAGCCGTGGCGGTGAAAAACTGTTTTTT

abundance: .
j_gene: TRBJ1-1
v_gene: TRBV6-1
d_gene: .
CDR3aa: CASMVNTEAFF
CDR3nt: TGTGCCAGCATGGTGAACACTGAAGCTTTCTTT

abundance: .
j_gene: TRBJ1-3
v_gene: TRBV7-9
d_gene: .
CDR3aa: CASSSLPGGSGNTIYF
CDR3nt: TGTGCCAGCAGCTCCCTCCCCGGGGGATCTGGAAACACCATATATTTT

abundance: many
j_gene: TRBJ2-5
v_gene: TRBV7-8
d_gene: .
CDR3aa: CASREYQETQYF
CDR3nt: TGTGCCTCCAGGGAGTACCAAGAGACCCAGTACTTC

abundance: .
j_gene: TRBJ1-2
v_gene: TRBV25-1
d_gene: .
CDR3aa: CASSDIWTVGVYGYTF
CDR3nt: TGTGCCAGCAGTGATATCTGGACAGTAGGGGTATATGGCTACACCTTC

abundance: few
j_gene: TRBJ2-3
v_gene: TRBV12-3/TRBV12-4
d_gene: .
CDR3aa: CASSLDREPTQYF
CDR3nt: TGTGCCAGCAGTTTAGACAGAGAACCTACGCAGTATTTT

abundance: few
j_gene: TRBJ2-7
v_gene: TRBV10-3
d_gene: TRBD1
CDR3aa: CAISSGQGAKNEQYF
CDR3nt: TGTGCCATCAGTTCCGGACAGGGGGCGAAAAACGAGCAGTACTTC

abundance: once
j_gene: TRBJ2-1
v_gene: TRBV19
d_gene: TRBD2
CDR3aa: CASSPSGTTYEQFF
CDR3nt: TGTGCCAGTAGCCCCAGCGGGACCACCTACGAGCAGTTCTTC

abundance: few
j_gene: TRBJ2-6
v_gene: TRBV7-9
d_gene: .
CDR3aa: CASSINRPSGANVLTF
CDR3nt: TGTGCCAGCAGCATCAACCGACCCTCTGGGGCCAACGTCCTGACTTTC

abundance: .
j_gene: TRBJ2-7
v_gene: TRBV19
d_gene: .
CDR3aa: CASSITLGRGDEQYF
CDR3nt: TGTGCCAGTAGTATAACCTTGGGACGAGGTGACGAGCAGTACTTC

abundance: many
j_gene: TRBJ1-1
v_gene: TRBV5-1
d_gene: .
CDR3aa: CASRSNDDMNTEAFF
CDR3nt: TGCGCCAGCAGAAGTAATGACGATATGAACACTGAAGCTTTCTTT

abundance: many
j_gene: TRBJ2-3
v_gene: TRBV12-3/TRBV12-4
d_gene: .
CDR3aa: CASSLGWGADTQYF
CDR3nt: TGTGCCAGCAGTTTAGGTTGGGGGGCAGATACGCAGTATTTT

abundance: many
j_gene: TRBJ2-3
v_gene: TRBV11-3
d_gene: TRBD2
CDR3aa: CASRWRRRGSTDTQYF
CDR3nt: TGTGCCAGCAGATGGAGAAGGCGGGGGAGCACAGATACGCAGTATTTT

abundance: few
j_gene: TRBJ2-3
v_gene: TRBV19
d_gene: .
CDR3aa: CASSIPNTDTQYF
CDR3nt: TGTGCCAGTAGTATTCCGAACACAGATACGCAGTATTTT

abundance: many
j_gene: TRBJ2-7
v_gene: TRBV20-1
d_gene: TRBD1
CDR3aa: CSATTDRGSYEQYF
CDR3nt: TGCAGTGCTACAACGGACAGGGGCTCCTACGAGCAGTACTTC